Listed below are T cell receptor beta chains from one sample, sequenced in a study of cytomegalovirus exposure and HLA in healthy donors. This table comes from immunoSEQ multiplex PCR, and its TCRdb copy is limited to in-frame clones, with some not included. This sample has around 190,000 clones, with roughly 85% found just once. What was sequenced was PBMCs. The receptor source for this set is a young woman in good health and CMV-seropositive. The CDR3 runs from the conserved cysteine through the conserved F or W. Fields, in order: CDR3 DNA, CDR3 protein, J gene, clone size, D gene, V gene. The D gene is left open where the match is weak. Where a row states a size, it is once, few, many or the class of an expanded clone; other rows omit it.

CDR3nt: TGTGCCAGCAGTGTTGAGGACCCTACAGGGTGGGATGAAAAACTGTTTTTT
CDR3aa: CASSVEDPTGWDEKLFF
j_gene: TRBJ1-4
abundance: NA
d_gene: NA
v_gene: TRBV6-1

CDR3nt: TGTGCCAGCAGCTCCTCAGCGGTGGATACGCAGTATTTT
CDR3aa: CASSSSAVDTQYF
j_gene: TRBJ2-3
abundance: NA
d_gene: NA
v_gene: TRBV11-3

CDR3nt: TGCGCCAGCAGCTTGGAGGGGTTTCCCTCCTACGAGCAGTACTTC
CDR3aa: CASSLEGFPSYEQYF
j_gene: TRBJ2-7
abundance: few
d_gene: NA
v_gene: TRBV5-1

CDR3nt: TGTGCCAGCAGCCGCTTACAGGGGGCTGTTTACGAGCAGTACTTC
CDR3aa: CASSRLQGAVYEQYF
j_gene: TRBJ2-7
abundance: NA
d_gene: TRBD1
v_gene: TRBV7-2

CDR3nt: TGCGCCAGCAGCCTCCCCAGGAGCGGTACCTACGAGCAGTACTTC
CDR3aa: CASSLPRSGTYEQYF
j_gene: TRBJ2-7
abundance: few
d_gene: NA
v_gene: TRBV4-1

CDR3nt: TGTGCCAGCAGGTCCGGACAGGACAGCTCCTACGAGCAGTACTTC
CDR3aa: CASRSGQDSSYEQYF
j_gene: TRBJ2-7
abundance: NA
d_gene: TRBD1
v_gene: TRBV7-9

CDR3nt: TGTGCCTGGCGCCGACAGGGCGACACTGAAGCTTTCTTT
CDR3aa: CAWRRQGDTEAFF
j_gene: TRBJ1-1
abundance: few
d_gene: TRBD1
v_gene: TRBV30

CDR3nt: TGTGCCAGCAGTTTTACCCGGGACAGGGGGCACACTGAAGCTTTCTTT
CDR3aa: CASSFTRDRGHTEAFF
j_gene: TRBJ1-1
abundance: few
d_gene: TRBD1
v_gene: TRBV13

CDR3nt: TGCGCCAGCAGCCAAGGACAGGGGGTATACGAGCAGTACTTC
CDR3aa: CASSQGQGVYEQYF
j_gene: TRBJ2-7
abundance: NA
d_gene: TRBD1
v_gene: TRBV4-3

CDR3nt: TGTGCCAGCTCACCATGGGGGGGGAGAGACACTGAAGCTTTCTTT
CDR3aa: CASSPWGGRDTEAFF
j_gene: TRBJ1-1
abundance: NA
d_gene: NA
v_gene: TRBV18

CDR3nt: TGTGCCAGCAGCCCTCGCGGGGGGCCCCAAGAGACCCAGTACTTC
CDR3aa: CASSPRGGPQETQYF
j_gene: TRBJ2-5
abundance: NA
d_gene: TRBD2
v_gene: TRBV9

CDR3nt: TGTGCCAGCAGTTTTTTGAGCGGAAGCTCCTACGAGCAGTACTTC
CDR3aa: CASSFLSGSSYEQYF
j_gene: TRBJ2-7
abundance: NA
d_gene: NA
v_gene: TRBV27

CDR3nt: TGCGCCAGCAGCCCCCGGGACTTGAGACTTCAAGAGACCCAGTACTTC
CDR3aa: CASSPRDLRLQETQYF
j_gene: TRBJ2-5
abundance: NA
d_gene: NA
v_gene: TRBV5-1

CDR3nt: TGTGCCAGCAGCGAAGACAGGGGGCTTGTCTACACCTTC
CDR3aa: CASSEDRGLVYTF
j_gene: TRBJ1-2
abundance: NA
d_gene: TRBD1
v_gene: TRBV7-2

CDR3nt: TGCGCCAGCAGCCTTCGGGGAGGGGTGTTGGGGGCCGGTAAAGATGGCTACACCTTC
CDR3aa: CASSLRGGVLGAGKDGYTF
j_gene: TRBJ1-2
abundance: NA
d_gene: NA
v_gene: TRBV4-1

CDR3nt: TGTGCCAGCAGCAAGGACCGGGACAGGGCAAAGGGCGAGCAGTACTTC
CDR3aa: CASSKDRDRAKGEQYF
j_gene: TRBJ2-7
abundance: NA
d_gene: TRBD1
v_gene: TRBV7-9

CDR3nt: TGTGCCAGCAGTGGGCAGGTAACTTCTGGAAACACCATATATTTT
CDR3aa: CASSGQVTSGNTIYF
j_gene: TRBJ1-3
abundance: NA
d_gene: NA
v_gene: TRBV6-1

CDR3nt: TGTGCCAGCAAGCAGGGGATCGGTTCACCCCTCCACTTT
CDR3aa: CASKQGIGSPLHF
j_gene: TRBJ1-6
abundance: few
d_gene: NA
v_gene: TRBV28

CDR3nt: TGTGCCAGCAGTGGCCCCCGTTGGGGGGACTACGAGCAGTACTTC
CDR3aa: CASSGPRWGDYEQYF
j_gene: TRBJ2-7
abundance: few
d_gene: NA
v_gene: TRBV25-1

CDR3nt: TGTGCCAGCAGTAGGACTAGCGGGGGGGCGAATGAGCAGTTCTTC
CDR3aa: CASSRTSGGANEQFF
j_gene: TRBJ2-1
abundance: NA
d_gene: TRBD2
v_gene: TRBV6-1

CDR3nt: TGTGCCAGAAGCTTGGTGTCAGACTATGGCTACACCTTC
CDR3aa: CARSLVSDYGYTF
j_gene: TRBJ1-2
abundance: NA
d_gene: NA
v_gene: TRBV5-3

CDR3nt: TGTGCCAGCGCCCTAGACAGCTATTTCTATGGCTACACCTTC
CDR3aa: CASALDSYFYGYTF
j_gene: TRBJ1-2
abundance: NA
d_gene: NA
v_gene: TRBV27

CDR3nt: TGTGCCATCAGGTCGGGGAGGGGGACAGATACGCAGTATTTT
CDR3aa: CAIRSGRGTDTQYF
j_gene: TRBJ2-3
abundance: NA
d_gene: NA
v_gene: TRBV10-3

CDR3nt: TGTGCCAGCAGCTTAGTCCCGGGAGATGAGCAGTTCTTC
CDR3aa: CASSLVPGDEQFF
j_gene: TRBJ2-1
abundance: NA
d_gene: NA
v_gene: TRBV7-9

CDR3nt: TGTGCCAGCAGTCCTCCGACAGTCGCCTACGAGCAGTACTTC
CDR3aa: CASSPPTVAYEQYF
j_gene: TRBJ2-7
abundance: NA
d_gene: NA
v_gene: TRBV28

CDR3nt: TGCGCCAGCAGCCAAGATGGGGGCGGGAACACTGAAGCTTTCTTT
CDR3aa: CASSQDGGGNTEAFF
j_gene: TRBJ1-1
abundance: NA
d_gene: NA
v_gene: TRBV4-1

CDR3nt: TGTGCCAGCAGCCTAGGAGCTAGCGGGCCCAGCACAGATACGCAGTATTTT
CDR3aa: CASSLGASGPSTDTQYF
j_gene: TRBJ2-3
abundance: NA
d_gene: TRBD2
v_gene: TRBV7-9

CDR3nt: TGTGCCACCAGCCCGGGTATTAGAATGAACACTGAAGCTTTCTTT
CDR3aa: CATSPGIRMNTEAFF
j_gene: TRBJ1-1
abundance: NA
d_gene: NA
v_gene: TRBV15

CDR3nt: TGCGCCAGCAGCCTCCCGGGGGGCTTGGAGACCCAGTACTTC
CDR3aa: CASSLPGGLETQYF
j_gene: TRBJ2-5
abundance: NA
d_gene: NA
v_gene: TRBV5-1

CDR3nt: TGTGCCTGGAGTGCGGCAGATACGCAGTATTTT
CDR3aa: CAWSAADTQYF
j_gene: TRBJ2-3
abundance: NA
d_gene: NA
v_gene: TRBV30

CDR3nt: TGTGCCAGCAGATCCTCTAGCGGGAGTGCGGAGACCCAGTACTTC
CDR3aa: CASRSSSGSAETQYF
j_gene: TRBJ2-5
abundance: NA
d_gene: TRBD2
v_gene: TRBV2

CDR3nt: TGCGCCAGCAGCCAATTAGCGGGAGGGAGCTCCTACGAGCAGTACTTC
CDR3aa: CASSQLAGGSSYEQYF
j_gene: TRBJ2-7
abundance: NA
d_gene: TRBD2
v_gene: TRBV4-1

CDR3nt: TGTGCCAGCAGCTTGGGGGTCAGGATGGCCTACGAGCAGTACTTC
CDR3aa: CASSLGVRMAYEQYF
j_gene: TRBJ2-7
abundance: NA
d_gene: NA
v_gene: TRBV5-8

CDR3nt: TGTGCCAGCAGTGGGGACAGGCAATACATGAACACTGAAGCTTTCTTT
CDR3aa: CASSGDRQYMNTEAFF
j_gene: TRBJ1-1
abundance: few
d_gene: TRBD1
v_gene: TRBV2

CDR3nt: TGTGCCAGCAGTGAATATACAGATACGCAGTATTTT
CDR3aa: CASSEYTDTQYF
j_gene: TRBJ2-3
abundance: NA
d_gene: NA
v_gene: TRBV6-1

CDR3nt: TGTGCCAGCAGCTTAGATGGGGGCAAGGTTGAAAAACTGTTTTTT
CDR3aa: CASSLDGGKVEKLFF
j_gene: TRBJ1-4
abundance: once
d_gene: NA
v_gene: TRBV11-2

CDR3nt: TGTGCCAGCAGCTTATTTCCTCGGAGCAATCAGCCCCAGCATTTT
CDR3aa: CASSLFPRSNQPQHF
j_gene: TRBJ1-5
abundance: NA
d_gene: NA
v_gene: TRBV7-8

CDR3nt: TGTGCCAGCAGTTATAAGAGGGAGTTTCTTATGGGCACGCAGTATTTT
CDR3aa: CASSYKREFLMGTQYF
j_gene: TRBJ2-3
abundance: NA
d_gene: NA
v_gene: TRBV6-5

CDR3nt: TGTGCCAGCAGCTTGGCCGGGTCAGACAATGAAAAACTGTTTTTT
CDR3aa: CASSLAGSDNEKLFF
j_gene: TRBJ1-4
abundance: NA
d_gene: NA
v_gene: TRBV7-6

CDR3nt: TGCGCCAGCAGCCAACTAGCGGGGGGATTTATCGGGGAGCTGTTTTTT
CDR3aa: CASSQLAGGFIGELFF
j_gene: TRBJ2-2
abundance: NA
d_gene: TRBD2
v_gene: TRBV4-3

CDR3nt: TGCGCCAGCAGCTTGCGCTCGGGCGCGGGTGGCTACACCTTC
CDR3aa: CASSLRSGAGGYTF
j_gene: TRBJ1-2
abundance: NA
d_gene: NA
v_gene: TRBV5-1

CDR3nt: TGCAGTGCTAGAATCATAGAGGAGCAGTATTTT
CDR3aa: CSARIIEEQYF
j_gene: TRBJ2-3
abundance: NA
d_gene: NA
v_gene: TRBV20-1

CDR3nt: TGTGCCAGCAGCTTAGGAGGGACCTACGAGCAGTACTTC
CDR3aa: CASSLGGTYEQYF
j_gene: TRBJ2-7
abundance: NA
d_gene: NA
v_gene: TRBV5-6